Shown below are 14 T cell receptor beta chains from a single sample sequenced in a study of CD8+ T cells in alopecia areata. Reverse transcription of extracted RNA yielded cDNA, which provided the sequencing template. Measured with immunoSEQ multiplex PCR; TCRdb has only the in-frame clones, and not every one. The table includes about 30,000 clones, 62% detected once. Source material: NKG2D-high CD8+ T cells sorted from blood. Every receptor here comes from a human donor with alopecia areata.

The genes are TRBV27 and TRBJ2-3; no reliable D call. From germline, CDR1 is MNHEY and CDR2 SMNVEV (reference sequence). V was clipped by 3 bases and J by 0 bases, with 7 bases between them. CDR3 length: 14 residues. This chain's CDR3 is CASSFLGSTDTQYF. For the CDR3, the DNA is TGTGCCAGCAGTTTTCTCGGGAGCACAGATACGCAGTATTTT.

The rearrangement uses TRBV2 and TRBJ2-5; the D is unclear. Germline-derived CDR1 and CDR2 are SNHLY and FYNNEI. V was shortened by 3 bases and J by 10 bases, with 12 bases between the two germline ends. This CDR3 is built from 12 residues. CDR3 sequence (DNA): TGTGCCAGCAGTGATCATTATGAAGGCCAGTACTTC. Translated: CASSDHYEGQYF.

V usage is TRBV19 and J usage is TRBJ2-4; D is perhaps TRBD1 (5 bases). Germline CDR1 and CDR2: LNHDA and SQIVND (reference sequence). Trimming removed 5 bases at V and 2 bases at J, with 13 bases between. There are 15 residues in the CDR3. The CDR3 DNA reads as TGTGCCAGTAGTCCCGACAGAAATACCAAAAACATTCAGTACTTC. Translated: CASSPDRNTKNIQYF.

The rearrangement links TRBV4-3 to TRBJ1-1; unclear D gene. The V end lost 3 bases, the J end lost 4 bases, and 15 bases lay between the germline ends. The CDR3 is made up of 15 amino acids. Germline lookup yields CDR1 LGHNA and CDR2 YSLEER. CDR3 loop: CASSQIRFGGTEAFF. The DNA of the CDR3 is TGCGCCAGCAGCCAGATACGGTTTGGCGGCACTGAAGCTTTCTTT.

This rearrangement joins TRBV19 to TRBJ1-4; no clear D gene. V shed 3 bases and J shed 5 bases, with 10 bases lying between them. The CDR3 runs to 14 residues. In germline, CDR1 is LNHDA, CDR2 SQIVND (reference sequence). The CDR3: CASSIVSGNEKLFF. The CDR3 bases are TGTGCCAGTAGTATTGTATCGGGAAATGAAAAACTGTTTTTT. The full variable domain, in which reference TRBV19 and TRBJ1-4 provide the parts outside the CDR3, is DGGITQSPKYLFRKEGQNVTLSCEQNLNHDAMYWYRQDPGQGLRLIYYSQIVNDFQKGDIAEGYSVSREKKESFPLTVTSAQKNPTAFYLCASSIVSGNEKLFFGSGTQLSVL.

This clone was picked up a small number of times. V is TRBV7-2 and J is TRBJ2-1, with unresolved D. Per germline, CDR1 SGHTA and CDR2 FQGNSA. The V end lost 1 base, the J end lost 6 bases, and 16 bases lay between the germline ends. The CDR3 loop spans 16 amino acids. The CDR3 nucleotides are TGTGCCAGCAGCTTAGTGGGATTAAATGGGGTCAATGAGCAGTTCTTC. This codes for CASSLVGLNGVNEQFF.

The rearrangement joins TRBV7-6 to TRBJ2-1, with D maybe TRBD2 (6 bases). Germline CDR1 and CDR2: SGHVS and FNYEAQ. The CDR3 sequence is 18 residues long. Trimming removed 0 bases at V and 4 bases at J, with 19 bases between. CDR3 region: CASSLAESLWGLYNEQFF. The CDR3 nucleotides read TGTGCCAGCAGCTTAGCGGAGTCCCTCTGGGGACTTTACAATGAGCAGTTCTTC.

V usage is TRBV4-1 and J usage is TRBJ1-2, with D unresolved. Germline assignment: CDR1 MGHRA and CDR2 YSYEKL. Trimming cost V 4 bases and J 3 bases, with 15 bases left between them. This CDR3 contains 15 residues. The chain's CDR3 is CASSLRPVQDYGYTF. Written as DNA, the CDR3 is TGCGCCAGCAGCCTCCGTCCGGTTCAGGACTATGGCTACACCTTC.

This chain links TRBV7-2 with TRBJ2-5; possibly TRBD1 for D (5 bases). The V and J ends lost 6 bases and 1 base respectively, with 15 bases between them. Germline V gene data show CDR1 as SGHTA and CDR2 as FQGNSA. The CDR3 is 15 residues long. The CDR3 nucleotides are TGTGCCAGCAGTTGGACCACAGGAATCCAAGAGACCCAGTACTTC. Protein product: CASSWTTGIQETQYF.

The CDR3 region is CASTRQAGYEQYF. The CDR3 nucleotides are TGTGCCAGCACAAGACAGGCTGGCTACGAGCAGTACTTC. The chain couples TRBV6-1 to TRBJ2-7, with D maybe TRBD1 (6 bases). From germline, CDR1 is MNHNS and CDR2 SASEGT. The V end was cut by 7 bases, the J end by 3 bases, with 13 bases between. This CDR3 comprises 13 residues.

CDR3 bases: TGTGCCAGCAGCTTAGACAGCTTTAACACTGAAGCTTTCTTT. This sequence encodes CASSLDSFNTEAFF. The rearrangement joins TRBV7-9 to TRBJ1-1; D call uncertain. Germline-derived CDR1 and CDR2 are SEHNR and FQNEAQ (reference sequence). V lost 1 base, J lost 2 bases, and 8 bases lay in between. The CDR3 runs to 14 residues.

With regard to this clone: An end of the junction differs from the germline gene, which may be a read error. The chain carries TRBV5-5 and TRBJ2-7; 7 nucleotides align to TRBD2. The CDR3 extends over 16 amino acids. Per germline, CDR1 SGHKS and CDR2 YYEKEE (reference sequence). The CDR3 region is CASSRLIAGASSEQYF. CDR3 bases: TGTGCCAGCAGCCGGCTCATAGCGGGTGCCTCCTCCGAGCAGTACTTC.

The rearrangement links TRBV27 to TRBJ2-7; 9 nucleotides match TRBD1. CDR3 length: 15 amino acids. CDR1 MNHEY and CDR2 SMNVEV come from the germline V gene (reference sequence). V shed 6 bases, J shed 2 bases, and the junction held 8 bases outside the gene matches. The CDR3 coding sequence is TGTGCCAGCAGCCGCCCGGGACAGGGTGCCTACGAGCAGTACTTC. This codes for CASSRPGQGAYEQYF.

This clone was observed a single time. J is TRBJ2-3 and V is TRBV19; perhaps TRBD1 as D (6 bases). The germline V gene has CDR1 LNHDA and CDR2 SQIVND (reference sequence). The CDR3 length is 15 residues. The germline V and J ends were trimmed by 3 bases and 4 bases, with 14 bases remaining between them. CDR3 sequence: CASSIAGRGPDTQYF. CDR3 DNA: TGTGCCAGTAGTATCGCGGGCAGGGGCCCAGATACGCAGTATTTT.